This record concerns one TCR beta chain sequence. It has no known antigen specificity. No qualities accompany the bases; no much larger clone lies one base away. The source of the sample is a study of a mutant IDH1 vaccine in newly diagnosed glioma (TCRdb year 2021). Describing the broader study: Patients received eight vaccinations in weeks 1, 3, 5, 7, 11, 15, 19 and 23, corresponding to visits V03 through V10. In the chemotherapy-containing groups, vaccination started alongside temozolomide cycles, whereas in patients who had radiotherapy alone it started 4-6 weeks after radiotherapy. Of the approximately 30 treated patients, approximately 62% were male and about 40% were female, and the mean age was approximately 40 years. Before enrollment, patients had received standard therapy of radiotherapy alone, temozolomide alone, or radiochemotherapy with temozolomide; most received the combination. Peripheral blood was collected at six visits: V03 (baseline), V05, V07, V10, V12 and V13. Longitudinal TCRB deep sequencing was done for 25 to 30 treated patients, wherever samples were available for exploratory analyses. Broader findings and caveats from the paper: Pseudoprogression appeared unrelated to alterations in the top peripheral T cell clonotypes detected by TCRB sequencing. The authors stated that sample limitations prevented analyses of patient blood samples from being reproduced. Selection of PBMC samples for TCRB deep sequencing was based on availability. Immune responses induced by the vaccine were seen in approximately 92% of patients across multiple MHC alleles.

Libraries came from the immunoSEQ multiplex PCR assay. The hsTCRB Kit was used according to the manufacturer's protocol to amplify rearranged TCR beta chain sequences. An Illumina MiSeq was used to sequence the TCRB libraries. The paper's data handling went like this. The proprietary platform of the kit vendor was used for demultiplexing, trimming and gene mapping. Held by TCRdb, this immuneACCESS table contains in-frame sequences only and omits some clones. Under half of the omission traces to an unresolved V gene where checked; the cause of the rest is unknown. V, J and clone size derive from that table, while D and trimming were established from the DNA sequence. This sample is represented by 50,000 to 65,000 clones; about 89% of them were singletons. The ten largest clones capture 1.4% of the sample. Taken with the paper, the label for time point translates to: week 23, last vaccination. Each vaccine dose was 300 ug of a 20-mer mutant IDH1 peptide in Montanide, given subcutaneously with topical imiquimod. All donors had newly diagnosed IDH1-mutant astrocytomas of WHO grade 3 or 4 that showed loss of nuclear ATRX. The samples were drawn from NOA16, a multicentre, single-arm, open-label phase I trial in Germany that tested a mutant IDH1 peptide vaccine in humans for the first time. Genomic DNA for TCRB sequencing was extracted from EDTA blood using the DNeasy Blood and Tissue Kit.

The CDR3 goes from the cysteine to the phenylalanine over 14 residues. Only CDR3 DNA remains: 42 bases, in frame from the first base. CDR1 and CDR2, per the germline V gene, are KGHSH and LQKENI. Ends trimmed: V by 3 bases, J by 5 bases; bases unmatched to a gene: 5. This specimen was PBMCs, taken from a glioma patient whose treatment included an IDH1 peptide vaccine. The rearranged segments are TRBV18 and TRBJ2-5; 8 middle bases align to TRBD2. This receptor was obtained from a man aged 35-49 years with glioma. The CDR3 loop reads CASSPGLGKETQYF. At the DNA level, the sequence is TGTGCCAGCTCACCGGGACTAGGAAAGGAGACCCAGTACTTC.